This T cell receptor beta chain was sequenced for a study of cytomegalovirus exposure and HLA in healthy donors. On this clone itself: Antigen: not known.

Study-wide results and limits: A few of the chains that were CMV-associated were confirmed in vitro to be specific for CMV antigens. The authors later found most CMV-associated TCR beta chains appeared HLA-restricted.

The PCR used 60 Vbeta and 13 Jbeta primers. Sequenced by immunoSEQ multiplex PCR; TCRdb stores in-frame clones only, minus some. Recorded for this sample: roughly 190,000 clones. Germline loops: CDR1 LNHDA, CDR2 SQIVND (reference sequence). V dropped 5 bases and J dropped 2; count of bases not matched to a gene: 6. The length of the CDR3 is 17 residues. The sequenced sample was PBMCs. The sequence was collected from a woman aged 18-29 years in good health and CMV-seropositive. V gene TRBV19 combines with J gene TRBJ2-5; 15 bases fit TRBD2. CDR3 DNA: TGTGCCAGTAGTGCCCGGACTAGCGGGAGGGCTCAAGAGACCCAGTACTTC. Protein: CASSARTSGRAQETQYF.